The rows below give T cell receptor beta chains drawn from one sample of a study of PD-1 blockade in classical Hodgkin lymphoma. Assay used: immunoSEQ multiplex PCR; TCRdb lists only in-frame clones, some missing. The sample holds tens of thousands of clones, 75% to 90% seen once. The starting material was peripheral blood mononuclear cells (PBMCs), obtained at baseline. The source is a human donor with classical Hodgkin lymphoma. CDR3s include the opening cysteine and the closing phenylalanine or tryptophan. The D gene is left open where the match is weak. Only part of the rows carry a size: once, few, many, or a class if the clone is expanded.

v_call,j_call,d_call,clone_size,cdr3_nt,cdr3_aa
TRBV6-6,TRBJ2-3,.,.,TGTGCCAGCAGTTACGGGAGTGGAGATACGCAGTATTTT,CASSYGSGDTQYF
TRBV25-1,TRBJ2-7,TRBD2,.,TGTGCCAGCTCTACTAGCGGGACCTACGAGCAGTACTTC,CASSTSGTYEQYF
TRBV6-5,TRBJ2-1,TRBD2,.,TGTGCCAGCAGTTACTCGGGACTAGCGGCGTACAATGAGCAGTTCTTC,CASSYSGLAAYNEQFF
TRBV6-6,TRBJ2-2,.,.,TGTGCCAGCACCTACAGGGACCGGGAGCTGTTTTTT,CASTYRDRELFF
TRBV5-6,TRBJ1-1,TRBD1,.,TGTGCCAGCAGCATAAGACAGGGTATAAGCACTGAAGCTTTCTTT,CASSIRQGISTEAFF
TRBV28,TRBJ2-7,TRBD1,once,TGTGCCAGCAGTACCAACAGGGGACCCTCCTACGAGCAGTACTTC,CASSTNRGPSYEQYF
TRBV9,TRBJ2-2,.,.,TGTGCCAGCAGCGTAGAGGGGGGGCCTATGGCCGGGGAGCTGTTTTTT,CASSVEGGPMAGELFF
TRBV28,TRBJ2-1,.,.,TGTGCCAGCAGTCCCGCACCGGGACGCCTAGAGTTGCAGTTCTTC,CASSPAPGRLELQFF
TRBV30,TRBJ1-6,.,.,TGTGCCGGAAGACAGGCGGTCTCCTATAATTCACCCCTCCACTTT,CAGRQAVSYNSPLHF
TRBV19,TRBJ1-1,.,.,TGTGCCAGTCAATTACACGGGAACACTGAAGCTTTCTTT,CASQLHGNTEAFF
TRBV18,TRBJ1-1,.,once,TGTGCCAGCTCACCAACGCAGGAGCGGAACACTGAAGCTTTCTTT,CASSPTQERNTEAFF
TRBV7-9,TRBJ1-4,.,once,TGTGCCAGCAGCTTAGGTGGTCTGGGTACGGGTGAAAAACTGTTTTTT,CASSLGGLGTGEKLFF
TRBV25-1,TRBJ1-2,.,few,TGTGCCAGCACAGGGGCGCTATATGGCTACACCTTC,CASTGALYGYTF
TRBV11-2,TRBJ1-4,.,.,TGTGCCAGCAGCTTAGGAGGGCAGTTTAATGAAAAACTGTTTTTT,CASSLGGQFNEKLFF
TRBV6-1,TRBJ1-3,.,.,TGTGCCAGCAGTGAGTCTTTAACTCGACGGGGACCCTCTGGAAACACCATATATTTT,CASSESLTRRGPSGNTIYF
TRBV10-3,TRBJ1-4,.,.,TGTGCCATCAGTGACTCCCCCCAGGGTAAAGAAAAACTGTTTTTT,CAISDSPQGKEKLFF
TRBV28,TRBJ1-1,.,.,TGTGCCAGCAGCCTAACCTTGGACAGGAACACTGAAGCTTTCTTT,CASSLTLDRNTEAFF
TRBV28,TRBJ2-1,.,.,TGTGCCAGCAGAGGCCAGGCTCGACTACTAGACAATGAGCAGTTCTTC,CASRGQARLLDNEQFF
TRBV18,TRBJ1-1,TRBD1,.,TGTGCCAGCTCACCGAGACAGGGGGAAAACACTGAAGCTTTCTTT,CASSPRQGENTEAFF
TRBV4-3,TRBJ1-4,.,.,TGCGCCAGCAGCGCTCATCTGGCGCGGGGTGAAAAACTGTTTTTT,CASSAHLARGEKLFF
TRBV25-1,TRBJ2-7,TRBD2,.,TGTGCCAGCAGTAGCGGGAGTTATAACGAGCAGTACTTC,CASSSGSYNEQYF
TRBV12-5,TRBJ1-2,.,.,TGTGCTAGTGGTTTTGGCAGTCGGGATGGCTACACCTTC,CASGFGSRDGYTF
TRBV30,TRBJ1-5,.,.,TGTGCCTGGAGCCTAGTGGGGGGCAATCAGCCCCAGCATTTT,CAWSLVGGNQPQHF
TRBV11-3,TRBJ2-5,.,.,TGTGCCAGCAGCTTAACGGGAGAGACCCAGTACTTC,CASSLTGETQYF
TRBV9,TRBJ1-1,.,once,TGTGCCAGCAGCGTAGACCTGAAACTAAACACTGAAGCTTTCTTT,CASSVDLKLNTEAFF
TRBV6-5,TRBJ1-3,.,.,TGTGCCAGCAGTGGTCTTGAGGGCACCATATATTTT,CASSGLEGTIYF
TRBV13,TRBJ2-2,.,.,TGTGCCAGCAGCTTAGGCCTAATTGAGCGCCCCGGTGAGCTGTTTTTT,CASSLGLIERPGELFF
TRBV13,TRBJ2-7,.,.,TGTGCCAGCAGCCCTCCCCAGGGCTCCTACGAGCAGTACTTC,CASSPPQGSYEQYF
TRBV19,TRBJ2-7,TRBD1,once,TGTGCCAGTAGTGCACCGGGACAGGGGATTTTGGAGCAGTACTTC,CASSAPGQGILEQYF
TRBV19,TRBJ1-1,.,.,TGTGCCAGTAGTACTCGACGGGAGAACACTGAAGCTTTCTTT,CASSTRRENTEAFF
TRBV29-1,TRBJ2-1,TRBD2,.,TGCAGCGTTGAGTCAGGACTAGCGGGAGAAAATGAGCAGTTCTTC,CSVESGLAGENEQFF
TRBV5-1,TRBJ1-2,.,once,TGCGCCAGCAGCTACTGGGGCCGGGGGCAAGGCTACACCTTC,CASSYWGRGQGYTF
TRBV7-2,TRBJ1-1,.,once,TGTGCCAGCGGGGCCGGGACATCGAACACTGAAGCTTTCTTT,CASGAGTSNTEAFF
TRBV12-5,TRBJ2-1,.,once,TGTGCTAGTGGTTTGGTACCGGCGGGATTAGGTAATGAGCAGTTCTTC,CASGLVPAGLGNEQFF
TRBV2,TRBJ1-1,.,.,TGTGCCAGCAGTGAAGTACTGAACACTGAAGCTTTCTTT,CASSEVLNTEAFF
TRBV28,TRBJ1-1,TRBD1,.,TGTGCCAGCAGTTTGGTGAGGTTTGACAGGGCGAACACTGAAGCTTTCTTT,CASSLVRFDRANTEAFF
TRBV29-1,TRBJ2-1,TRBD2,.,TGCAGCGCTCTAGGACTAGCGGGAGGAATCTACAATGAGCAGTTCTTC,CSALGLAGGIYNEQFF
TRBV5-1,TRBJ1-2,TRBD1,.,TGCGCCAGCAGGGGGACAGCCTCCTATGGCTACACCTTC,CASRGTASYGYTF
TRBV6-5,TRBJ2-2,TRBD1,.,TGTGCCAGCAGCCAGACAGGGGTCTTCGGGGAGCTGTTTTTT,CASSQTGVFGELFF
TRBV6-1,TRBJ1-1,.,.,TGTGCCAGCAGTTTTTCAGGGGACACTGAAGCTTTCTTT,CASSFSGDTEAFF
TRBV7-2,TRBJ2-1,.,.,TGTGCCAGCAGCTTCAGGACGGGGACGGGTGGTGAGCAGTTCTTC,CASSFRTGTGGEQFF
TRBV6-4,TRBJ2-7,TRBD2,.,TGTGCCGGCACTAGCGGGAGGCTCTACGAGCAGTACTTC,CAGTSGRLYEQYF
TRBV6-5,TRBJ1-2,.,.,TGTGCCAGCAGTCGGGAGGGCAGATCGGGCTACACCTTC,CASSREGRSGYTF
TRBV7-2,TRBJ1-1,.,.,TGTGCCAGCAGCATAGCCCCAGGGAGAAACACTGAAGCTTTCTTT,CASSIAPGRNTEAFF
TRBV6-5,TRBJ1-2,.,.,TGTGCCAGCAGTGACCTCGATTCGTCGGGTGGCTACACCTTC,CASSDLDSSGGYTF
TRBV30,TRBJ1-4,.,.,TGTGCCTGGAGTTATGATTCACTAGGAAATGAAAAACTGTTTTTT,CAWSYDSLGNEKLFF
TRBV27,TRBJ2-2,.,.,TGTGCCAGCAGTTTGGGACAGAACACCGGGGAGCTGTTTTTT,CASSLGQNTGELFF
TRBV5-1,TRBJ1-6,TRBD1,.,TGCGCCAGCAGCGAGGAACAGGGGCATTCACCCCTCCACTTT,CASSEEQGHSPLHF
TRBV4-2,TRBJ1-2,.,.,TGTGCCAGCAGCCAAGATGGAGGGGGGAGCTATGGCTACACCTTC,CASSQDGGGSYGYTF
TRBV29-1,TRBJ1-1,.,.,TGCAGCGGTCGACAGGTTAACACTGAAGCTTTCTTT,CSGRQVNTEAFF
TRBV13,TRBJ1-2,TRBD1,.,TGTGCCAGCAGCTTAGGAGGGACAGGGGGTGGCTACACCTTC,CASSLGGTGGGYTF
TRBV28,TRBJ1-5,TRBD1,.,TGTGCCAGCAGTCCTCAGGGGGCTCGCAATCAGCCCCAGCATTTT,CASSPQGARNQPQHF
TRBV5-1,TRBJ2-2,.,once,TGCGCCAGCAGCGGTAACAGGAACACCGGGGAGCTGTTTTTT,CASSGNRNTGELFF
TRBV4-1,TRBJ1-2,.,few,TGCGCCAGCAGCCAAGCTGTTCCGAACTATGGCTACACCTTC,CASSQAVPNYGYTF
TRBV7-2,TRBJ1-3,.,.,TGTGCCAGCAGCTTAGGATCAGGCGTCTCTGGAAACACCATATATTTT,CASSLGSGVSGNTIYF
TRBV7-9,TRBJ1-3,.,.,TGTGCCAGCAGCTTAGCAGGGCAGTCCCGATCCGCTGGAAACACCATATATTTT,CASSLAGQSRSAGNTIYF
TRBV27,TRBJ2-7,.,.,TGTGCCAGCAGTTTAGGCGGCAGGATGTACTTC,CASSLGGRMYF
TRBV19,TRBJ2-3,.,.,TGTGCCAGTAGTATAGCCGGACACGCTACAGATACGCAGTATTTT,CASSIAGHATDTQYF
TRBV10-3,TRBJ1-2,TRBD1,.,TGTGCCATCAGGCCCGGACAGGGAAACTATGGCTACACCTTC,CAIRPGQGNYGYTF